The subject of this entry is one T cell receptor (beta chain). No cognate antigen has been identified for it. Base qualities are not provided; no much larger clone lies one nucleotide away. V is pruned by 1 base and J by 15 bases, leaving 9 bases of the junction without a gene match. The cysteine opens and the phenylalanine closes a CDR3 of 13 amino acids. CDR3 DNA is the only sequence kept; it has 39 bases, read in frame from the first base. The germline V gene (reference sequence) provides CDR1 SGHKS and CDR2 YYEKEE. At one collaborating source in Seattle, patients were enrolled during active infection and were followed longitudinally through the course of disease. Collaborating institutions collected whole blood in K2EDTA tubes following their own protocols. For TCRbeta analysis, collaborator samples were shipped as frozen whole blood, as isolated PBMCs, or as DNA extracted from either sample type.

TCRbeta CDR3 regions were amplified from genomic DNA by means of the immunoSEQ Assay, a bias-controlled multiplex PCR. As for the authors' bioinformatics: Within the assay, amplification of reference gene primers was used to estimate how many nucleated cells each sample contained. To quantify the absolute abundance of each unique TCRbeta CDR3 rearrangement, sequence reads were collapsed and filtered. For each sample, productive Simpson clonality was calculated as the square root of Simpson's diversity index across productive rearrangements. Here the immuneACCESS table is served through TCRdb, limited to in-frame sequences with V and J called. Missing clones are a known gap in these copies; in checked studies unresolved V genes cover under half, and the rest lacks a known reason. Clone size and the V and J calls come from that table; the DNA yielded D and trimming. Counted in this sample were some 170,000 clones; about 86% of them appeared once. Under 15% of the sample lies in the top ten.

The sample belongs to a study of blood T cell repertoires in COVID-19 (dated by TCRdb to 2019 to 2021). Turning to the overall study: Samples from collaborators originated in the United States, Italy and Spain and spanned both the acute and convalescent phases of COVID-19. The material from the prospective study consisted of cDNA or gDNA derived from T cells, B-cell-depleted T cells, or PBMCs. Deeply sampled blood TCRbeta repertoires from subjects exposed to, actively infected with, or recovered from COVID-19 were included in the dataset. The repertoires were released in a freely available public database intended as a resource for research on the immune response to SARS-CoV-2. The samples were drawn from the first 160 participants of the ongoing ImmuneRACE study and from some 1,300 subjects provided by 6 global collaborators. The sample metadata nearly always contained a de-identified subject ID, COVID-19 status, age in years and sex. Where available, HLA class I and class II types were taken from metadata supplied by the sample provider and were not determined by assay-based typing.

Beyond this particular receptor, the publication reports: How much clinical and demographic metadata was included differed by source and by participant, and the metadata was provided uncurated.

The TCR sequence derives from a woman in her 70s with COVID-19, enrolled during active disease. This chain joins TRBV5-5 to TRBJ2-1, with 8 bases matching TRBD1. Sequencing used peripheral blood. This receptor carries the CDR3 CASSLTTQGAPFF. The DNA sequence follows: TGTGCCAGCAGCTTGACTACCCAGGGGGCCCCGTTCTTC. Supplemented by the reference TRBV5-5 and TRBJ2-1 proteins around the CDR3, the complete variable domain is DAGVTQSPTHLIKTRGQQVTLRCSPISGHKSVSWYQQVLGQGPQFIFQYYEKEERGRGNFPDRFSARQFPNYSSELNVNALLLGDSALYLCASSLTTQGAPFFGPGTRLTVL.